Reported below is one T cell receptor beta chain. The data stem from a study of blood T cell repertoires in COVID-19. The overall study: Sites in the United States, Italy and Spain provided acute and convalescent COVID-19 samples.

The CDR3 is 13 residues long. Trimming left V 6 bases short and J 1 base short, with 9 bases between. Germline V gene lookup returns CDR1 ENHRY and CDR2 SYGVKD. As handled by the study authors: It was from reference gene primer amplification that nucleated cell counts were estimated. Profiled with immunoSEQ multiplex PCR; TCRdb holds only in-frame clones, not every one. D and trimming were read from the DNA, whereas the V and J calls and clone size are those reported in that table. This table has about 200,000 clones, 85% to 90% appearing once. This TCR was recovered from a man aged 45-65 years with acute or convalescent COVID-19. This rearrangement joins TRBV10-3 to TRBJ1-1, with D unclear. Sample: peripheral blood. The CDR3 bases are TGTGCCATCAGAATTACGGGGAACACTGAAGCTTTCTTT. This translates into CAIRITGNTEAFF.